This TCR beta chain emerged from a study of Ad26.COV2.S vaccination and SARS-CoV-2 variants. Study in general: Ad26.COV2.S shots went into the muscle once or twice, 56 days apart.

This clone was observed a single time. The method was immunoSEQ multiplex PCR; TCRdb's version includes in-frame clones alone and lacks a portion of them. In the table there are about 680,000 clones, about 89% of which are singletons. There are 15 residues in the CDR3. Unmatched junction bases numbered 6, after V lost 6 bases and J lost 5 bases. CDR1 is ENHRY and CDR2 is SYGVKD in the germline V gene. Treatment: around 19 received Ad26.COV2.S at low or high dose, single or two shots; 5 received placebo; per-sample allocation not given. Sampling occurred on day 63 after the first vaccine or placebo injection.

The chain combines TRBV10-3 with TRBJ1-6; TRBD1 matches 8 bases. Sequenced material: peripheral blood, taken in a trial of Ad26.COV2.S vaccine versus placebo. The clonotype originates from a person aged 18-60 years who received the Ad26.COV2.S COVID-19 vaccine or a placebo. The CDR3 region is CAISSDRADNSPLHF. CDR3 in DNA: TGTGCCATCAGCTCGGACAGGGCCGATAATTCACCCCTCCACTTT.